The clone carrying this T cell receptor (beta chain) has ten or more counts. Its target is not known. The sample is drawn from a study of tumor-infiltrating lymphocytes in primary liver carcinoma. Broader study findings: Tumor region pairs outstripped tumor-adjacent and tumor-blood pairs in overlap. Relative to blood, tumors carried a significantly larger fraction of the repertoire in their top 250 clones (p = 0.039).

Production of TCR beta cDNA used 500 ng total RNA together with a constant-region primer. TCR beta libraries came from three nested multiplex PCR rounds using slightly modified ARM-PCR. Primers for the first two PCR rounds were TRBV1-TRBV30 forward primers and a C-beta reverse primer (roughly 9 cycles per round). TCRdb re-called the multiplex PCR reads with MiXCR, one entry per CDR3 protein. Here the sample spans 300,000 to 350,000 distinct CDR3 sequences, around three fifths being singletons. Extraction also yielded germline DNA, while blood RNA was obtained from unsorted whole blood. The CDR3 covers 15 residues. V was pared by 1 base and J by 3 bases, with 10 bases between. The germline V gene encodes CDR1 SGHAT and CDR2 FQNNGV.

Specimen: peripheral blood. This clonotype was obtained from a woman in her 30s with primary liver carcinoma and hepatitis B virus infection. The chain links TRBV11-2 to TRBJ1-3; D not certain. The CDR3 reads CASSLGVTLGNTIYF. For the CDR3, the DNA is TGTGCCAGCAGCTTAGGTGTTACTCTTGGAAACACCATATATTTT.